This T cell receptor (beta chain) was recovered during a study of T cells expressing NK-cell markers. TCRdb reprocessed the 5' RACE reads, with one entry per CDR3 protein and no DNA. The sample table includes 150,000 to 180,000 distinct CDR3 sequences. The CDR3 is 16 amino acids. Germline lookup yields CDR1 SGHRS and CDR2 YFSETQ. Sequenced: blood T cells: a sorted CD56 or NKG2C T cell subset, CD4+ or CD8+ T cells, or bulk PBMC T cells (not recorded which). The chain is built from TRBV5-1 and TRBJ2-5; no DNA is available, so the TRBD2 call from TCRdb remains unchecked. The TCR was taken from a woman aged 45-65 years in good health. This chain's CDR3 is CASSLAESGPQETQYF.